A selection of T cell receptor beta chains follows, all from one sample in a study of T cells in Graves' hyperthyroidism and ophthalmopathy. TCRdb ran MiXCR on the multiplex PCR reads and lists one entry per CDR3 protein. Of approximately 430,000 distinct CDR3 sequences listed, around 16% were seen once; the top ten hold 14%. The sample consisted of blood. The receptors here all came from a woman younger than 35 with Graves' hyperthyroidism. The CDR3 runs from the conserved cysteine through the conserved F or W. A D gene is named only where the DNA matches it firmly. Clone size is shown for a subset of rows, as once, few, many or a class of expanded clone.

V: TRBV20-1
D: NA
length: 14
size: many
J: TRBJ1-3
DNA: TGCAGTGCTAGCCCGCGTAACTCTGGAAACACCATATATTTT
CDR3: CSASPRNSGNTIYF

V: TRBV7-8
D: TRBD2
length: 14
size: many
J: TRBJ2-1
DNA: TGTGCCAGCAGCTTTCCGGGACTAGCGGGAGGGCAGTTCTTC
CDR3: CASSFPGLAGGQFF

V: TRBV2
D: TRBD1
length: 16
size: many
J: TRBJ1-2
DNA: TGTGCCAGCACCCGGGGCACAGGGGGCGTAGGAAATGGCTACACCTTC
CDR3: CASTRGTGGVGNGYTF

V: TRBV5-5
D: NA
length: 16
size: many
J: TRBJ1-2
DNA: TGTGCCAGCAGCAGCTTCGCCAGGAGGCAGGGCCATGGCTACACCTTC
CDR3: CASSSFARRQGHGYTF

V: TRBV3-1
D: TRBD2
length: 15
size: few
J: TRBJ2-1
DNA: TGTGCCAGCAGCCAAGACCTAGCGGGAGTACGAGAGCAGTTCTTC
CDR3: CASSQDLAGVREQFF

V: TRBV20-1
D: NA
length: 13
size: many
J: TRBJ1-1
DNA: TGCAGTGCTAGAGTTGCAGGGAGCACTGAAGCTTTCTTT
CDR3: CSARVAGSTEAFF

V: TRBV28
D: TRBD1
length: 15
size: many
J: TRBJ1-1
DNA: TGTGCCAGCAGCCTGGGACAGGAGTTGCTGACGGGAGCTTTCTTT
CDR3: CASSLGQELLTGAFF

V: TRBV28
D: NA
length: 15
size: few
J: TRBJ2-7
DNA: TGTGCCAGCAGTTTATTTAGGGACTGGAGATACGAGCAGTACTTC
CDR3: CASSLFRDWRYEQYF

V: TRBV11-2
D: NA
length: 11
size: many
J: TRBJ2-3
DNA: TGTGCCAGCAGTTCCCTTGGTACGCAGTATTTT
CDR3: CASSSLGTQYF

V: TRBV11-2
D: TRBD1
length: 14
size: many
J: TRBJ1-1
DNA: TGTGCCAGCAGCTTAGGGACAGGGCGCACTGAAGCTTTCTTT
CDR3: CASSLGTGRTEAFF

V: TRBV4-1
D: TRBD1
length: 14
size: NA
J: TRBJ2-7
DNA: TGCGCCAGCAGCCCAGGACAGGGGAACAACGAGCAGTACTTC
CDR3: CASSPGQGNNEQYF

V: TRBV28
D: NA
length: 14
size: many
J: TRBJ1-1
DNA: TGTGCCAGCACCTTAAAGGAGAGTTACACTGAAGCTTTCTTT
CDR3: CASTLKESYTEAFF

V: TRBV28
D: TRBD1
length: 13
size: many
J: TRBJ2-7
DNA: TGTGCCAGCAGAGGGACAGGGTCCTTCGAGCAGTACTTC
CDR3: CASRGTGSFEQYF

V: TRBV5-1
D: NA
length: 14
size: few
J: TRBJ1-5
DNA: TGCGCCAGCAGCTTGGACGGGAGCTTGCAGCCCCAGCATTTT
CDR3: CASSLDGSLQPQHF

V: TRBV28
D: NA
length: 15
size: many
J: TRBJ2-3
DNA: TGTGCCAGCAGAAGCATGGGACGGAGCACAGATACGCAGTATTTT
CDR3: CASRSMGRSTDTQYF

V: TRBV10-3
D: NA
length: 15
size: once
J: TRBJ2-2
DNA: TGTGCCTCGGGATATTTGACTCCTAACACCGGGGAGCTGTTTTTT
CDR3: CASGYLTPNTGELFF

V: TRBV7-9
D: NA
length: 17
size: NA
J: TRBJ1-6
DNA: TGTGCCAGCAGCTCCGACAGCTGGACCGAGTATAATTCACCCCTCCACTTT
CDR3: CASSSDSWTEYNSPLHF